This entry concerns a single T cell receptor beta chain. Its antigen remains unknown. The source of the sample is a study of cytomegalovirus exposure and HLA in healthy donors. Study-level findings and limits: An observed cluster of highly shared sequence variants was recorded as a likely sequencing artifact. Most observed TCR sequences were rare, whereas some public TCRs were detected in many donors. Most of the TCR beta V segments (in an earlier analysis) were productive either about 87% or about 30% of the time.

CDR1 and CDR2 (germline): GTSNPN, SVGIG (reference sequence). Trimming stripped 2 bases from V and 5 bases from J, with 16 bases between. The CDR3 is 15 residues long. Vbeta (60) and Jbeta (13) primers were used in the PCR. TCRdb's copy holds only in-frame clones and misses some; the assay was immunoSEQ multiplex PCR. The sample lists about 190,000 clones, around 82% occurring once. This TCR was recovered from a man aged 18 to 30 in good health and CMV-seronegative. This chain joins TRBV30 and TRBJ2-1, with D possibly TRBD2 on 5 matching bases. The source material was PBMCs. CDR3 DNA sequence: TGTGCCTGGAGTTCTAGCTTAAGTCGAAACAATGAGCAGTTCTTC. This sequence encodes CAWSSSLSRNNEQFF.